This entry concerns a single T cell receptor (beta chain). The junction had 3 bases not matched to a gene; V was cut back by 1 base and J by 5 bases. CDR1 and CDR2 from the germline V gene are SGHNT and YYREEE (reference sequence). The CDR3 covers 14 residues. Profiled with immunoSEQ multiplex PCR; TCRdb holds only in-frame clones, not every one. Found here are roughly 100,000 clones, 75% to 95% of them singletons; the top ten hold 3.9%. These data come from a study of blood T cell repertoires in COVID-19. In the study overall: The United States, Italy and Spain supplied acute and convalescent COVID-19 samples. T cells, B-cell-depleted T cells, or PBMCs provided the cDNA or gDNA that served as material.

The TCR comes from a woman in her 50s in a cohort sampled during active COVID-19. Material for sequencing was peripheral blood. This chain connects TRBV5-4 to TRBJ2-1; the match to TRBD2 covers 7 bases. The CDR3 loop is CASSLRTSDNEQFF. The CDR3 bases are TGTGCCAGCAGCTTGAGAACTAGCGACAATGAGCAGTTCTTC.